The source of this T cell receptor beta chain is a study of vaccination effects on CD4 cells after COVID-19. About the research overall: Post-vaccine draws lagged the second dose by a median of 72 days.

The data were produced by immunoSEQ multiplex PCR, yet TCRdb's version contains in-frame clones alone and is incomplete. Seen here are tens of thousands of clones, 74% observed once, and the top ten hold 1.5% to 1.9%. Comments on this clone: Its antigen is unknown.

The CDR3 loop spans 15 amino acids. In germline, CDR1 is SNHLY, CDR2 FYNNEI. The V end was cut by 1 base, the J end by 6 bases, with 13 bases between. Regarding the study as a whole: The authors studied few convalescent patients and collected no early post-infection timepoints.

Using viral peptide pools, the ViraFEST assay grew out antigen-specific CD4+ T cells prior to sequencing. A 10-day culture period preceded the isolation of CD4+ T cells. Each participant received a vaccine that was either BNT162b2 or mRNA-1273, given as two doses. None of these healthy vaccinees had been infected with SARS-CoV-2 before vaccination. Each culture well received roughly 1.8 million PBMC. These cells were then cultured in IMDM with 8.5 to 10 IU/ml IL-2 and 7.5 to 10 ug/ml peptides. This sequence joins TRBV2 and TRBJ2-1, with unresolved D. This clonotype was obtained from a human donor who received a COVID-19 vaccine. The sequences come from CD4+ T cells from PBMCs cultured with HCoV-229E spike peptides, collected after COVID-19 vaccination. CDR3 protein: CASSEGSPDLNEQFF. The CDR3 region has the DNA TGTGCCAGCAGTGAAGGGAGTCCGGACCTCAATGAGCAGTTCTTC.